What follows are 22 T cell receptor beta chains derived from one specimen sequenced in a study of tumor and adjacent non-tumor tissue in lung cancer. The template was RNA from unsorted bulk tissue. A modified ARM-PCR protocol with three rounds of nested PCR amplified TCRbeta. One entry per CDR3 protein results from TCRdb running MiXCR on the multiplex PCR reads. The repertoire holds some 74,000 distinct CDR3 sequences, with 72% as singletons. The sequenced sample was lung tumor tissue. The receptors here all came from a woman in her thirties or forties with non-small cell lung cancer.

This clonotype was found many times. A much bigger clone sits one base away, suggesting this may be a read error. V and J are TRBV6-1 and TRBJ1-2, with TRBD1 identical over 8 bases. There are 14 residues in the CDR3. Germline V CDR1 and CDR2: MNHNS, SASEGT. The V segment lost 6 bases and the J segment 3 bases; nucleotides outside the gene matches: 6. The chain's CDR3 is CASRTQGGDYGYTF. CDR3 DNA sequence: TGTGCCAGCAGGACACAGGGGGGGGACTATGGCTACACCTTC.

As regards this clonotype: The junction shows a germline mismatch at one end, possibly a read error. J is TRBJ2-7 and V is TRBV5-4; 11 bases map to TRBD2. The germline V gene encodes CDR1 SGHNT and CDR2 YYREEE (reference sequence). The CDR3 totals 16 residues. CDR3 nucleotide sequence: TGTGCCAACAGCTTGAATAGCGGGAGGGCCGGGTACGAGCAATACTTC. This encodes CANSLNSGRAGYEQYF.

The chain has TRBV12-3 or TRBV12-4 and TRBJ2-5; possibly TRBD1 or TRBD2 for D (6 bases each). The CDR3 sequence is 14 residues long. CDR3 coding DNA: TGTGTCAACAGTTTTCCCGGGGGCGGGGAGACCCAGTACTTC. This sequence encodes CVNSFPGGGETQYF.

V usage is TRBV6-1 and J usage is TRBJ2-5; D uncertain. Germline V gene sequence: CDR1 MNHNS, CDR2 SASEGT. This CDR3 has 11 residues. Trimming left V 4 bases short and J 14 bases short, with 14 bases between. In DNA, the CDR3 is TGTGCCAGCAGTGTCGGAGAGACACACTACTTC. Its translation: CASSVGETHYF.

In its sample, this clonotype was seen many times. This chain connects TRBV6-5 to TRBJ1-3, with 8 bases that match TRBD1. CDR1 and CDR2 (germline): MNHEY, SVGAGI. V was pared by 2 bases and J by 0 bases, with 9 bases of the junction left unmatched. This CDR3 is built from 18 residues. The CDR3, as DNA: TGTGCCAGCAGTTACCGTGGGACAGGCATCTCCTCTGGAAACACCATATATTTT. Protein: CASSYRGTGISSGNTIYF.

The chain has TRBV11-2 and TRBJ1-6, with unresolved D. This CDR3 is built from 14 residues. The V and J ends lost 4 bases and 14 bases respectively, with 18 bases between them. Looked up from germline, CDR1 is SGHAT and CDR2 is FQNNGV. In nucleotides, the CDR3 is TGTGCCAGCAGCTCCGGATTGACCCTTTTGGCCCTCCACTTT. Its translation is CASSSGLTLLALHF.

This clonotype has a handful of counts. Possible read error: a much larger clone is one base away. The CDR3 protein is CASTRGDEGQFF. The CDR3 DNA reads TGCGCCAGCACTCGCGGGGACGAGGGGCAGTTCTTC. The chain recombines TRBV10-2 with TRBJ2-1, with a possible D match to TRBD2 (6 bases). CDR1 and CDR2 from the germline V gene are WSHSY and SAAADI. With 7 bases removed from V and 12 bases from J, the gap between germline ends came to 16 bases. This CDR3 region has 12 residues.

Worth noting for this clonotype: The germline gene is not matched at one end of the junction; a read error may be the cause. The V gene is TRBV12-3 or TRBV12-4, the J gene TRBJ2-3, with D perhaps given as TRBD1 or TRBD2 (6 bases each). The CDR3 runs to 16 residues. As DNA, the CDR3 is TGTGCCAACAGTCCCGGGGTAGCCTGGGGGGCATATACGCAGTATTTT. Encoded protein: CANSPGVAWGAYTQYF.

The chain is built from TRBV6-1 and TRBJ2-1; 7 bases agree with TRBD2. The CDR3 totals 16 residues. Looked up from germline, CDR1 is MNHNS and CDR2 is SASEGT. Trimming cost V 9 bases and J 9 bases; bases outside gene matches: 20. The CDR3 DNA reads as TGTGCCAGTGGTGACCTCTGGGCGGGAGTTTTCGGTGAGCAGTTCTTC. Translated, it gives CASGDLWAGVFGEQFF.

This clonotype was observed a handful of times. Just one base apart from a much larger clone, this may be a read error. This rearrangement joins TRBV20-1 to TRBJ2-5; 10 bases map to TRBD2. Germline CDR1 is DFQATT and CDR2 is SNEGSKA (reference sequence). V was clipped by 8 bases and J by 3 bases; unmatched bases: 9. This CDR3 spans 14 amino acids. Written as DNA, the CDR3 is TGCAGTATTCAGCGGGGGGGGTCAAAAGAGACCCAGTACTTC. Translating it yields CSIQRGGSKETQYF.

This chain connects TRBV28 to TRBJ2-7; D is perhaps TRBD1 (5 bases). This CDR3 has 11 amino acids. Trimming left V 9 bases short and J 0 bases short, with 6 bases between. From germline, CDR1 is MDHEN and CDR2 SYDVKM. CDR3 residues: CASDSSYEQYF. The CDR3 DNA sequence: TGTGCCAGTGACAGCTCCTACGAGCAGTACTTC.

Turning to this clonotype: The CDR3 carries no conserved terminal phenylalanine or tryptophan, so it likely arises from a read error. V gene TRBV24-1 combines with J gene TRBJ2-5, with 8 bases fitting TRBD1. Germline V gene data show CDR1 as KGHDR and CDR2 as SFDVKD. Germline trimming cut 6 bases from V and 5 bases from J; bases unmatched to any gene: 13. CDR3 length: 16 residues. The CDR3 region has the DNA TGTGCCACCAGTCATGAACAGGGGGTTATGGGGGAGACCCAGTACCTC. This codes for CATSHEQGVMGETQYL.

Points on this clonotype: Lacking the conserved final phenylalanine or tryptophan, this CDR3 likely reflects a read error. The rearrangement uses TRBV5-4 and TRBJ1-1; tentative D call: TRBD1 (5 bases). Between the trimmed V and J ends, which lost 8 bases and 6 bases, there was a span of 17 bases. Per the germline V gene, CDR1 is SGHNT and CDR2 is YYREEE (reference sequence). The CDR3 runs 13 residues. The CDR3 sequence is CARSPDRQSEAFI. CDR3 nucleotides: TGTGCCAGAAGCCCAGACAGACAGTCTGAAGCTTTCATT.

For this clonotype: One junction end disagrees with the germline gene, perhaps due to a read error. This chain joins TRBV28 and TRBJ2-3, with 16 nucleotides matching TRBD2. This CDR3 is built from 23 residues. CDR1 MDHEN and CDR2 SYDVKM come from the germline V gene. CDR3: CASSLTPGLAGGTYTLSRDTQYF. The DNA for the CDR3 is TGTGCCAGCAGTTTGACTCCGGGACTAGCGGGAGGGACTTATACCCTTAGCAGAGATACGCAGTATTTT. The variable domain in full, completed from reference TRBV28 and TRBJ2-3, reads DVKVTQSSRYLVKRTGEKVFLECVQDMDHENMFWYRQDPGLGLRLIYFSYDVKMKEKGDIPEGYSVSREKKERFSLILESASTNQTSMYLCASSLTPGLAGGTYTLSRDTQYFGPGTRLTVL.

Concerning this clonotype: The germline gene is not matched at one end of the junction; a read error may be the cause. The chain couples TRBV6-2 or TRBV6-3 to TRBJ2-7; the D gene is possibly TRBD2 (5 bases). CDR3 length: 13 residues. Germline V CDR1 and CDR2: MNHEY, SVGEGT. DNA for the CDR3: TGTGCCATCAGTTATAGCCAAGACTACGAGCAGTATTTC. It is translated as CAISYSQDYEQYF.

Ten or more counts support this clonotype. V usage is TRBV20-1 and J usage is TRBJ1-5; 10 positions agree with TRBD1. The CDR3 length is 14 residues. V lost 3 bases to trimming and J lost 8 bases; unmatched junction nucleotides: 7. CDR1 and CDR2 (germline): DFQATT, SNEGSKA (reference sequence). In DNA, the CDR3 is TGCAGTGCTAGTTTTGGGACAGGGGCCGAGCCCCAGCATTTT. This gives the protein CSASFGTGAEPQHF.

This clonotype has only one observation. This may come from a read error, since a much larger clone is one base off. This chain links TRBV7-6 with TRBJ2-1; D remains ambiguous. From germline, CDR1 is SGHVS and CDR2 FNYEAQ. The V end lost 5 bases, the J end lost 2 bases, and 10 bases lay between the germline ends. The CDR3 length is 14 residues. The CDR3 protein is CASSVDSTYNEQFF. CDR3 sequence (DNA): TGTGCCAGCAGCGTAGACTCCACCTACAATGAGCAGTTCTTC.

The chain employs TRBV11-2 and TRBJ2-2; 7 nucleotides agree with TRBD1. V was clipped by 7 bases and J by 16 bases; unmatched bases: 21. CDR3 length: 15 residues. The germline V gene encodes CDR1 SGHAT and CDR2 FQNNGV. In DNA form, the CDR3 reads TGTGCCAGCACCTCAATCGACAGGGCCCCCGGGGAACCGTTTTTT. It translates to CASTSIDRAPGEPFF.

On this clonotype: This CDR3 is missing its conserved last phenylalanine or tryptophan, likely due to a read error. The V and J genes are TRBV20-1 and TRBJ1-1, with 8 bases aligning to TRBD1. This CDR3 comprises 12 residues. The V gene's germline CDR1 is DFQATT and CDR2 SNEGSKA (reference sequence). CDR3 nucleotide sequence: TGCAATGCCGGACAGGGTAACACTGAAGCTTTCATT. Residues: CNAGQGNTEAFI.

In this sample, this clonotype turned up many times. The chain uses TRBV7-2 and TRBJ2-1; 13 bases match TRBD2. V was clipped by 1 base and J by 5 bases; unmatched bases: 8. This CDR3 is 18 amino acids long. Germline CDR1 and CDR2: SGHTA and FQGNSA. Written as DNA, the CDR3 is TGTGCCAGCAGCTTAGAACTAGCGGGAGGGCCAGGGAACAATGAGCAGTTCTTC. Translating gives CASSLELAGGPGNNEQFF. The whole variable domain, remainder taken from reference TRBV7-2 and TRBJ2-1, is GAGVSQSPSNKVTEKGKDVELRCDPISGHTALYWYRQSLGQGLEFLIYFQGNSAPDKSGLPSDRFSAERTGGSVSTLTIQRTQQEDSAVYLCASSLELAGGPGNNEQFFGPGTRLTVL.

This clonotype appeared a single time. Since no conserved phenylalanine or tryptophan closes the CDR3, a read error is the likely cause. This chain connects TRBV10-3 to TRBJ2-7; TRBD1 matches at 7 bases. CDR3 length: 13 residues. Germline trimming cut 9 bases from V and 5 bases from J; bases unmatched to any gene: 10. Germline V gives CDR1 ENHRY, CDR2 SYGVKD. The CDR3 nucleotides are TGTGCCATTGCCACAGGGGCTGCCCACGAGCAGTACTTA. Translation gives CAIATGAAHEQYL.

The chain combines TRBV28 with TRBJ1-5; D remains ambiguous. This CDR3 is 15 amino acids long. The germline CDR1 and CDR2 sequences are MDHEN and SYDVKM. The germline V and J ends were trimmed by 6 bases and 2 bases, with 14 bases remaining between them. The CDR3 sequence is CASRIGWVGNQPQHF. The CDR3 nucleotides read TGTGCCAGCAGAATTGGATGGGTTGGCAATCAGCCCCAGCATTTT.